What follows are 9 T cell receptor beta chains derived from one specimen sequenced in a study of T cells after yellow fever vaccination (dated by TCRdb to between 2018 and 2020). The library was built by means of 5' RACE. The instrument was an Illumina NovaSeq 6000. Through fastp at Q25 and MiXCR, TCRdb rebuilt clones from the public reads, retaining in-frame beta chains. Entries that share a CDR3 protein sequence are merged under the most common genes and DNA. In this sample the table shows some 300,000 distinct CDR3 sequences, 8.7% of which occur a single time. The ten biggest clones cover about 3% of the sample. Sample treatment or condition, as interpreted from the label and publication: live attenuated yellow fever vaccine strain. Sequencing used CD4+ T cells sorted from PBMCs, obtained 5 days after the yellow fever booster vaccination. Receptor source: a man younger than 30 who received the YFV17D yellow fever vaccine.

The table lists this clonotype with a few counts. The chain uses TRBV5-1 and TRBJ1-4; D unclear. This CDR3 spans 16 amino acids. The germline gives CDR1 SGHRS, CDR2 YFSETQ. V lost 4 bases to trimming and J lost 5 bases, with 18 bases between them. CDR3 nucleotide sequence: TGCGCCAGCAGCCCGATCGGCTCGGGTGGGAATGAAAAACTGTTTTTT. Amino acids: CASSPIGSGGNEKLFF.

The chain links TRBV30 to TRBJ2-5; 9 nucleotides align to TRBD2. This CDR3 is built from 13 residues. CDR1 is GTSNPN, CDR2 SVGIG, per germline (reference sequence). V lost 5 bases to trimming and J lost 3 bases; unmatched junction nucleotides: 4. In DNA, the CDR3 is TGTGCCTGGGCTAGCGGGGTCAAAGAGACCCAGTACTTC. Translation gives CAWASGVKETQYF.

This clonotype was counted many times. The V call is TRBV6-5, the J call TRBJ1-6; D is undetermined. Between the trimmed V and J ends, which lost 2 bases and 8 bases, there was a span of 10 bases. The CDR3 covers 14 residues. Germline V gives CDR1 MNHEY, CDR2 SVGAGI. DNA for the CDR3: TGTGCCAGCAGTTACACCCTAGTGGATTCACCCCTCCACTTT. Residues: CASSYTLVDSPLHF.

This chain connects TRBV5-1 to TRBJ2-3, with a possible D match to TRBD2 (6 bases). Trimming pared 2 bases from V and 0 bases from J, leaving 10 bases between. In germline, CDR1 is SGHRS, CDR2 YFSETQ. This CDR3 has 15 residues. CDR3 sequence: CASSFGGDSTDTQYF. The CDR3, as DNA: TGCGCCAGCAGCTTTGGCGGGGATAGCACAGATACGCAGTATTTT.

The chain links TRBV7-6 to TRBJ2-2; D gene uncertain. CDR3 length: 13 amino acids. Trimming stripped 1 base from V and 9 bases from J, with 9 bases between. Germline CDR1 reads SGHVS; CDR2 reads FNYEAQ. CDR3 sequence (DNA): TGTGCCAGCAGCTTAGGCCAGAACCGGGAGCTGTTTTTT. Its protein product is CASSLGQNRELFF.

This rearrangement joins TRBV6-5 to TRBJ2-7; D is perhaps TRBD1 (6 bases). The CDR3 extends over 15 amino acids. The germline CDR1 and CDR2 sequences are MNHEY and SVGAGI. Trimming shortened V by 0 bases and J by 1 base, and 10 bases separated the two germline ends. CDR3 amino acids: CASSYSTGPSYEQYV. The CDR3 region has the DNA TGTGCCAGCAGTTACTCAACAGGGCCATCCTACGAGCAGTACGTC.

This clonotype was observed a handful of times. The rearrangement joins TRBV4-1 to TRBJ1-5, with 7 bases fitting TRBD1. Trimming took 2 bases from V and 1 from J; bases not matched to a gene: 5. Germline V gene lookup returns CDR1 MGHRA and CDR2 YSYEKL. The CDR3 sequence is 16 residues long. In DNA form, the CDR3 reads TGCGCCAGCAGCCAATTCAGGGGGGGGAGCAATCAGCCCCAGCATTTT. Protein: CASSQFRGGSNQPQHF.

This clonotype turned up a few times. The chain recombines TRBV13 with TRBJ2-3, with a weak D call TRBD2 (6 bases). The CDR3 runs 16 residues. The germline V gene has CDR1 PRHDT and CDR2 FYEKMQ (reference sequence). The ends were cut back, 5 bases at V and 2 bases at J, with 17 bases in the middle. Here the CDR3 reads CASSLPRGYSTDTQYF. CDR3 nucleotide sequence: TGTGCCAGCAGCCTTCCCCGGGGGTACTCCACAGATACGCAGTATTTT.

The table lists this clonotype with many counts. The CDR3 DNA follows: TGTGCCAGCAGTCCCTACCAGGGGGGGGCTGGGGCCAACGTCCTGACTTTC. Amino acids: CASSPYQGGAGANVLTF. The J gene is TRBJ2-6, the V gene TRBV12-3 or TRBV12-4, with D perhaps matching TRBD1 or TRBD2 (7 bases each). The CDR3 spans 17 residues. Trimming shortened V by 5 bases and J by 2 bases, and 16 bases separated the two germline ends.